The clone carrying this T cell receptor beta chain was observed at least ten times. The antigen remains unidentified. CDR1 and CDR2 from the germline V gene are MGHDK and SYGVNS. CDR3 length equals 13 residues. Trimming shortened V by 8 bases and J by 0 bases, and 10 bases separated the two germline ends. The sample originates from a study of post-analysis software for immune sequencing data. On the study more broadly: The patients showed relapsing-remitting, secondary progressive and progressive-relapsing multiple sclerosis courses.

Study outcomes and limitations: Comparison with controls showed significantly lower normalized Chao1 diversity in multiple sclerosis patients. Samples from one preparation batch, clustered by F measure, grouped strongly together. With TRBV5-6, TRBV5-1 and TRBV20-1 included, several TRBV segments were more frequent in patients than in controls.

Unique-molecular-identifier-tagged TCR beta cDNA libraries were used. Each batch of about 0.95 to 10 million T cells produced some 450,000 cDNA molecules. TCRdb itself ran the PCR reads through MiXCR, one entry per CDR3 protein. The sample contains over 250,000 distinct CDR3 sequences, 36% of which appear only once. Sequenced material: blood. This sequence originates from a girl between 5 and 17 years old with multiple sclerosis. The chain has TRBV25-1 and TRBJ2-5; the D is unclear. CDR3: CASSTEYQETQYF. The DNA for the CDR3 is TGTGCCAGCTCCACCGAGTACCAAGAGACCCAGTACTTC.